The clone carrying this T cell receptor beta chain was counted a few times. Antigen unknown. The CDR3 covers 14 residues. Trimming removed 8 bases at V and 5 bases at J, with 15 bases between. The V gene's germline CDR1 is MNHEY and CDR2 SMNVEV (reference sequence). Attached unique molecular identifiers marked individual cDNA molecules. One entry per CDR3 protein results from TCRdb running MiXCR on the 5' RACE reads. The sample holds around 64,000 distinct CDR3 sequences, around 12% seen once. This specimen comes from a study of early T cells in non-severe SARS-CoV-2 infection. Study overall: The authors sequenced bulk RNA from unsorted whole blood, leaving chains unpaired. Study results and caveats: In VDJdb matching, anti-spike CD8 responses were favored while private and CD4 specificities went missing.

The specimen was whole blood, collected at baseline. This sequence joins TRBV27 and TRBJ2-2; D uncertain. This TCR derives from an adult who was a healthcare worker with PCR-confirmed SARS-CoV-2 infection or an uninfected control (not recorded which). The CDR3 protein is CASHNILTTGELFF. The CDR3 coding sequence is TGTGCCAGCCATAACATCCTAACTACCGGGGAGCTGTTTTTT.